A single sample is the source of the 4 T cell receptor beta chains below, sequenced in a study of response to subunit inactivated influenza vaccine. TCRdb reanalysed the RT-PCR reads using MiXCR and keeps one entry per CDR3 protein. The table records just over 300,000 distinct CDR3 sequences, over 20% of them present only once. The source material was PBMCs from blood, sampled about 20 months after vaccination. Receptors were obtained from a man in his fifties or sixties who received an inactivated influenza vaccine.

The chain combines TRBV20-1 with TRBJ2-7; TRBD1 matches 9 bases. Germline assignment: CDR1 DFQATT and CDR2 SNEGSKA (reference sequence). The CDR3 length is 13 residues. The V and J ends lost 5 bases and 4 bases, in that order; junction bases with no gene match: 6. Here the CDR3 reads CSARPGQGYEQYF. In nucleotides, the CDR3 is TGCAGTGCTCGACCGGGACAGGGATACGAGCAGTACTTC.

The count of this clonotype is one. The chain uses TRBV7-2 and TRBJ2-2; tentatively, D is TRBD1 (7 bases). CDR1 and CDR2 (germline): SGHTA, FQGNSA. CDR3 length: 16 residues. With 1 base removed from V and 6 bases from J, the gap between germline ends came to 15 bases. CDR3 nucleotide sequence: TGTGCCAGCAGCTTAGTTTCACAGGGGACTTCCGGGGAGCTGTTTTTT. The encoded protein is CASSLVSQGTSGELFF.

J is TRBJ2-3 and V is TRBV5-6, with 7 bases that match TRBD1. The junction had 7 bases not matched to a gene; V was cut back by 4 bases and J by 2 bases. Germline V gene data show CDR1 as SGHDT and CDR2 as YYEEEE. The CDR3 has 15 residues. CDR3 nucleotides: TGTGCCAGCAGCGTGACGGGACAGTACACAGATACGCAGTATTTT. It is translated as CASSVTGQYTDTQYF.

The chain has TRBV5-1 and TRBJ2-4, with D perhaps matching TRBD1 (6 bases). This CDR3 has 16 amino acids. V lost 7 bases and J lost 3, with 20 bases in between. Germline V lookup: CDR1 SGHRS, CDR2 YFSETQ. The DNA of the CDR3 is TGCGCCAGCGCCTCCACCCTGGACAGCCACAAAAACATTCAGTACTTC. Protein sequence: CASASTLDSHKNIQYF. Using reference TRBV5-1 and TRBJ2-4 for the parts outside the CDR3, the full variable domain is KAGVTQTPRYLIKTRGQQVTLSCSPISGHRSVSWYQQTPGQGLQFLFEYFSETQRNKGNFPGRFSGRQFSNSRSEMNVSTLELGDSALYLCASASTLDSHKNIQYFGAGTRLSVL.